This is a list of T cell receptor beta chains from one sample in a study of regulatory T cells in long-lasting Graves disease. TCRdb re-analysed the multiplex PCR reads in MiXCR, keeping a single row per CDR3 protein. Seen here are 550,000 to 600,000 distinct CDR3 sequences, roughly a sixth observed once, and the top ten hold more than 10%. This same sample was also part of a study on T cells in Graves' hyperthyroidism and ophthalmopathy.

The source was peripheral blood mononuclear cells (PBMCs), collected at new diagnosis, from a patient treated with antithyroid drugs. The origin of the receptors is a man aged 18 to 29 with Graves disease. Both conserved end residues are part of each CDR3.

V gene: TRBV28
CDR3 protein: CATYGGSGVYTDTQYF

V gene: TRBV14
CDR3 protein: CARVLNGTPQPYEQYF

V gene: TRBV9
CDR3 protein: CASSVVGSGSVGKNEQFF

V gene: TRBV3-1
CDR3 protein: CASSPGQVVETQYF

V gene: TRBV28
CDR3 protein: CASSLWAAIYSNQPQHF

V gene: TRBV12-3/TRBV12-4
CDR3 protein: CASSLATGPNHQPQHF

V gene: TRBV10-2
CDR3 protein: CASSVYGTNEQYF

V gene: TRBV7-6
CDR3 protein: CASSLDEGPYEQYF

V gene: TRBV3-1
CDR3 protein: CASSQGPSGRRETQYF

V gene: TRBV7-3
CDR3 protein: CASSVQNGELFF

V gene: TRBV28
CDR3 protein: CASSSTSGSGYEQYF

V gene: TRBV6-1
CDR3 protein: CASSRNRDHNQPQHF

V gene: TRBV11-2
CDR3 protein: CASSSILGRSNEQFF

V gene: TRBV10-1
CDR3 protein: CASSESAGTGNTEAFF

V gene: TRBV7-9
CDR3 protein: CASSFWDNQPQHF

V gene: TRBV7-3
CDR3 protein: CASSRLGGRSGETQYF

V gene: TRBV19
CDR3 protein: CASSRVGTDNEQFF

V gene: TRBV11-2
CDR3 protein: CASSQEPQGSYNEQFF

V gene: TRBV25-1
CDR3 protein: CASSARQGVGEQFF

V gene: TRBV15
CDR3 protein: CATSRAGLAGTGELFF

V gene: TRBV28
CDR3 protein: CASSLGTAQGPEQYF

V gene: TRBV20-1
CDR3 protein: CSARDWDRAGETQYF

V gene: TRBV18
CDR3 protein: CASSPDQSYEQYF

V gene: TRBV5-1
CDR3 protein: CATRLQGTDTDTQYF

V gene: TRBV20-1
CDR3 protein: CSASQLPRGTEAFF

V gene: TRBV28
CDR3 protein: CASRRGWGTDTQYF

V gene: TRBV4-1
CDR3 protein: CASSSGAGLEQFF

V gene: TRBV6-1
CDR3 protein: CASSRLAGGVEQFF

V gene: TRBV20-1
CDR3 protein: CSAIAGGNTDTQYF

V gene: TRBV3-1
CDR3 protein: CASCGGLAGTDTQYF

V gene: TRBV29-1
CDR3 protein: CSVEERTVRPGTQYF

V gene: TRBV10-2
CDR3 protein: CASSELRGRVEQYF

V gene: TRBV30
CDR3 protein: CAWSVPGNGNQPQHF

V gene: TRBV12-3/TRBV12-4
CDR3 protein: CASSNPGRGQFF

V gene: TRBV10-2
CDR3 protein: CASSESRAGGPKYNEQFF

V gene: TRBV5-1
CDR3 protein: CASSLRGQGLEKLFF

V gene: TRBV7-9
CDR3 protein: CASSLVLTRPSDNEQFF

V gene: TRBV7-6
CDR3 protein: CASSPRPPRGLAAYEQYF

V gene: TRBV15
CDR3 protein: CATMGQGANTGELFF

V gene: TRBV9
CDR3 protein: CASSARQAPYEQYF

V gene: TRBV6-1
CDR3 protein: CASSPPWREGPYEQYF

V gene: TRBV13
CDR3 protein: CASSQIGGPGTGELFF

V gene: TRBV20-1
CDR3 protein: CSAPRRAGDEQFF

V gene: TRBV12-5
CDR3 protein: CASGLVVGPNTEAFF

V gene: TRBV27
CDR3 protein: CASSMDRGNSPLHF

V gene: TRBV19
CDR3 protein: CASTPSTFRGPSNQPQHF

V gene: TRBV6-1
CDR3 protein: CASSPTTSNYGYTF

V gene: TRBV20-1
CDR3 protein: CSAESASGRLTGGEQYF

V gene: TRBV12-3/TRBV12-4
CDR3 protein: CASSLDPGGEYGYTF

V gene: TRBV28
CDR3 protein: CASSFSGGGMGTQYF

V gene: TRBV5-1
CDR3 protein: CASSLDSGYGYTF

V gene: TRBV25-1
CDR3 protein: CASSNLDSTGANEQFF

V gene: TRBV3-1
CDR3 protein: CASSFSRVMNTEAFF

V gene: TRBV11-1
CDR3 protein: CASSLMGQGAYEQYF

V gene: TRBV13
CDR3 protein: CASSSSHYNEQFF

V gene: TRBV11-1
CDR3 protein: CASSSGGLAGHTGELFF